This T cell receptor beta chain came from a study of cytomegalovirus exposure and HLA in healthy donors. This CDR3 has 17 amino acids. CDR1 MNHEY and CDR2 SMNVEV come from the germline V gene (reference sequence). With V trimmed by 3 bases and J by 7 bases, 13 bases remained unmatched. PCR employed 60 Vbeta and 13 Jbeta primers. The protocol was immunoSEQ multiplex PCR, while the TCRdb copy is restricted to in-frame clones and leaves out a portion. The top ten clones hold about 5.7% of a sample with 100,000 or so clones, 65% to 80% of them seen once. The chain is built from TRBV27 and TRBJ2-5; 11 bases agree with TRBD2. The source is a male donor in good health and CMV-seronegative. The sequenced sample consisted of PBMCs. The CDR3 reads CASSFLIAGGPSSTQYF. The CDR3 DNA reads as TGTGCCAGCAGTTTCCTAATAGCGGGAGGGCCGAGTTCGACCCAGTACTTC.